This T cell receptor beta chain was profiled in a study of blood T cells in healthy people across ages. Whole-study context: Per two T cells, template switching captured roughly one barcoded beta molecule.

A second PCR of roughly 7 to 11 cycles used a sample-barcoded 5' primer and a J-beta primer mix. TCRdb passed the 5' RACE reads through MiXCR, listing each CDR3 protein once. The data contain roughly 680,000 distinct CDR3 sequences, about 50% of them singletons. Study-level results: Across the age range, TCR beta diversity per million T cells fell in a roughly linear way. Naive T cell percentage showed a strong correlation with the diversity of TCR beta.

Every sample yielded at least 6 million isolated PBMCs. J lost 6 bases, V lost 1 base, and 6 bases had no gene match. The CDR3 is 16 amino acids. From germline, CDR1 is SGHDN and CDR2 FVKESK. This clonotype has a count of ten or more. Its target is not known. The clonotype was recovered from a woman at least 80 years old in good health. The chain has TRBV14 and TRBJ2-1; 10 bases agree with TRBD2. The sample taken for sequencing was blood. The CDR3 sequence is CASSQVTIAGGNEQFF. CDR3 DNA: TGTGCCAGCAGCCAAGTAACGATAGCGGGGGGCAATGAGCAGTTCTTC.